This TCR beta chain stems from a study of shared clonotypes between healthy human individuals. The CDR3 is 16 amino acids. With V trimmed by 5 bases and J by 4 bases, 13 bases remained unmatched. From germline, CDR1 is LNHDA and CDR2 SQIVND (reference sequence). With respect to this clone: Its antigen is as yet unknown.

Positively selected for CCR7, the CD45RO-negative cells used as naive CD8 cells excluded terminally differentiated effector memory CD45RA+ cells. Study-wide results and limits: Compared with memory subsets, naive subsets generally had larger estimated richness. How much donors shared clonotypes was expected to be affected by sequencing depth. Naive CD4 clonotypes overlapped across a few donors at roughly 5%.

Authors' analysis steps: ImmunoSEQ only sent back junction sequences with no quality scores, so filtering was done differently. The method was immunoSEQ multiplex PCR; TCRdb's version includes in-frame clones alone and lacks a portion of them. The D gene and trimming were derived from the DNA, and the V and J assignments and clone size from that table. The sample has about 2 million clones; approximately 95% are singletons. The sequencing sample was made of naive CD8+ T cells sorted from blood. The chain joins TRBV19 to TRBJ2-7; 8 nucleotides match TRBD1. The clonotype comes from a man younger than 30 in good health. CDR3 amino acids: CASSEPQGALMYEQYF. CDR3 in DNA: TGTGCCAGTAGTGAACCTCAGGGGGCTTTGATGTACGAGCAGTACTTC. The full variable domain, with the rest looked up from reference TRBV19 and TRBJ2-7, is DGGITQSPKYLFRKEGQNVTLSCEQNLNHDAMYWYRQDPGQGLRLIYYSQIVNDFQKGDIAEGYSVSREKKESFPLTVTSAQKNPTAFYLCASSEPQGALMYEQYFGPGTRLTVT.